The 3 T cell receptor beta chains presented below share a single source sample, sequenced in a study of shared clonotypes between healthy human individuals. Sequencing was performed with immunoSEQ multiplex PCR; in TCRdb, only in-frame clones are kept and a portion is missing. The table lists a few million clones, around 90% of them singletons. The sample taken for sequencing was naive CD4+ T cells sorted from blood. Stated subset: CD45RA+ positively selected. Every receptor here comes from a man younger than 30 in good health.

As for this clone: This same CDR3 is encoded by further DNA sequences in the sample. J is TRBJ1-5 and V is TRBV28, with TRBD1 as a possible D gene (5 bases). CDR3 length equals 14 residues. Per the germline V gene, CDR1 is MDHEN and CDR2 is SYDVKM. Trimming stripped 3 bases from V and 1 base from J, with 7 bases between. CDR3: CASSFGDSNQPQHF. In DNA, the CDR3 is TGTGCCAGCAGTTTTGGGGACAGCAATCAGCCCCAGCATTTT.

The chain couples TRBV9 to TRBJ2-1, with a possible D match to TRBD2 (5 bases). Germline V lookup: CDR1 SGDLS, CDR2 YYNGEE. This CDR3 region has 13 residues. V was trimmed by 0 bases and J by 11 bases, leaving 12 bases between them. The CDR3 DNA reads TGTGCCAGCAGCGTAGTTTGGGAGAGGCAGCAGTTCTTC. It specifies CASSVVWERQQFF.

Points on this clone: Its ends do not fully match the called genes, so a read error is possible. Other DNA variants within this sample encode the same CDR3. The chain carries TRBV6-5 and TRBJ1-5, with 7 nucleotides matching TRBD1. Germline V CDR1 and CDR2: MNHEY, SVGAGI. The CDR3 loop spans 14 amino acids. The CDR3 protein is CASRPTGTDQPQHF. CDR3 bases: TGCGCCAGCAGGCCGACAGGGACGGATCAGCCCCAGCATTTT.